Listed here are 11 T cell receptor beta chains from one sample, sequenced in a study of T cell repertoires in cytomegalovirus infection. No antigen has been identified for these receptors. From the reads, TCRdb called clonotypes with MiXCR, one entry per CDR3 protein. Of fewer than 850,000 distinct CDR3 sequences in the sample, just under 30% are singletons; the top ten hold about an eighth. Sequenced material: cultured CD8+ T cells from PBMCs, taken from culture after CMV antigen stimulation. All receptors come from a human donor in good health (CMV status not recorded). Some clones in this sample may be carry-over from other donors' samples.

The genes are TRBV7-9 and TRBJ2-1; D is unresolved. The CDR3 is 12 residues long. The V gene lost 4 bases and the J gene lost 7 bases, with 8 bases spanning the gap. CDR1 and CDR2 (germline): SEHNR, FQNEAQ (reference sequence). CDR3 sequence: CASSSLENEQFF. CDR3 in DNA: TGTGCCAGCAGCTCCTTGGAAAATGAGCAGTTCTTC.

The CDR3 region has the DNA TGTGCCAGCAGCCAAGATTTGGGGACTAGCGAACCCAGGTCGACCCAGTACTTC. Protein sequence: CASSQDLGTSEPRSTQYF. This chain connects TRBV4-2 to TRBJ2-5; 10 nucleotides align to TRBD2. The length of the CDR3 is 18 residues. Unmatched junction bases numbered 14, after V lost 0 bases and J lost 7 bases. CDR1 is LGHNA and CDR2 is YNFKEQ in the germline V gene.

This clonotype appeared a few times. In DNA, the CDR3 is TGTGCCAGCAGTCCCCCGGGCATTATGAGCCGGACCGGGGAGCTGTTTTTT. Residues: CASSPPGIMSRTGELFF. This chain joins TRBV6-2 or TRBV6-3 and TRBJ2-2; D call uncertain. The CDR3 extends over 17 amino acids. In germline, CDR1 is MNHEY, CDR2 SVGEGT. Deletions cut 5 bases from V and 5 bases from J, with 21 bases between.

The count of this clonotype is one. DNA of the CDR3: TGTGCCAGCAGAGGGGCAAGGGAAGAGACCCAGTACTTC. Amino acids: CASRGAREETQYF. V is TRBV7-9 and J is TRBJ2-5, with D maybe TRBD1 (5 bases). Looked up from germline, CDR1 is SEHNR and CDR2 is FQNEAQ (reference sequence). The CDR3 runs to 13 residues. Trimming took 6 bases from V and 3 from J, leaving 11 bases between them.

The CDR3 DNA reads TGTGCCAGCAGTTTCGTAGGGGAATCCTACGAGCAGTACGTC. Its translation: CASSFVGESYEQYV. The rearrangement joins TRBV28 to TRBJ2-7; D might be TRBD1 (5 bases). The CDR3 consists of 14 residues. Germline values: CDR1 MDHEN, CDR2 SYDVKM. Trimming shortened V by 3 bases and J by 1 base, and 10 bases separated the two germline ends.

This clonotype occurred once. The J gene is TRBJ2-2, the V gene TRBV2; D gene ambiguous. V was cut by 3 bases and J by 7 bases, with 6 bases left in between. The CDR3 length is 12 residues. In germline, CDR1 is SNHLY, CDR2 FYNNEI. CDR3 nucleotides: TGTGCCAGCAGTGACAGGATCGGGGAGCTGTTTTTT. Protein sequence: CASSDRIGELFF.

This clonotype was counted a single time. The chain has TRBV5-6 and TRBJ1-3; D remains ambiguous. V gave up 1 base and J gave up 3 bases, with 5 bases separating them. Germline CDR1 and CDR2: SGHDT and YYEEEE. The CDR3 is 13 amino acids. This chain's CDR3 is CASSLKNGNTIYF. The CDR3 DNA follows: TGTGCCAGCAGCTTGAAGAATGGAAACACCATATATTTT. Full variable domain (remainder filled in from reference TRBV5-6 and TRBJ1-3): DAGVTQSPTHLIKTRGQQVTLRCSPKSGHDTVSWYQQALGQGPQFIFQYYEEEERQRGNFPDRFSGHQFPNYSSELNVNALLLGDSALYLCASSLKNGNTIYFGEGSWLTVV.

This clonotype was detected only a few times. This sequence joins TRBV7-2 and TRBJ2-1, with TRBD2 matching 11 bases. The CDR3 has 18 residues. V was clipped by 1 base and J by 0 bases; unmatched bases: 5. Germline lookup yields CDR1 SGHTA and CDR2 FQGNSA. The CDR3 protein is CASSLVPLAGGSYNEQFF. The CDR3 DNA reads as TGTGCCAGCAGCTTAGTTCCCCTAGCGGGGGGCTCCTACAATGAGCAGTTCTTC. The full variable domain, its missing parts supplied by reference TRBV7-2 and TRBJ2-1, is GAGVSQSPSNKVTEKGKDVELRCDPISGHTALYWYRQSLGQGLEFLIYFQGNSAPDKSGLPSDRFSAERTGGSVSTLTIQRTQQEDSAVYLCASSLVPLAGGSYNEQFFGPGTRLTVL.

The rearrangement links TRBV12-3 or TRBV12-4 to TRBJ2-5, with a possible D match to TRBD2 (6 bases). CDR3 length equals 14 residues. V lost 5 bases, J lost 4 bases, and 14 bases lay in between. Written as DNA, the CDR3 is TGTGCCAGCAGTGGGGAGGTGGCGGTAGAGACCCAGTACTTC. Residues: CASSGEVAVETQYF.

This clonotype was counted between two and nine times. The chain joins TRBV2 to TRBJ1-2; D is ambiguous. The V gene lost 6 bases and the J gene lost 6 bases, with 20 bases spanning the gap. The CDR3 spans 15 residues. CDR1 SNHLY and CDR2 FYNNEI come from the germline V gene. This CDR3 reads CASSGETGDNDGYTF. The CDR3 nucleotides read TGTGCCAGCAGCGGGGAGACGGGCGACAACGATGGCTACACCTTC.

The CDR3 DNA is TGTGCCAGCAGTGACAGACCCGCGTCCTACAATGAGCAGTTCTTC. This encodes CASSDRPASYNEQFF. The chain combines TRBV2 with TRBJ2-1, with no clear D. CDR1 and CDR2 (germline): SNHLY, FYNNEI. The CDR3 extends over 15 amino acids. Trimming took off 3 bases at V and 1 base at J, with 10 bases between the two ends.